This passage covers 10 T cell receptor beta chains from one sample sequenced in a study of cytomegalovirus exposure and HLA in healthy donors. The PCR ran on 60 Vbeta and 13 Jbeta primers. The protocol was immunoSEQ multiplex PCR, while the TCRdb copy is restricted to in-frame clones and leaves out a portion. There are under 90,000 clones in the sample; 75% occur only once, and about 2.2% lies in the top ten. The source material was PBMCs. The receptors derive from a man aged 35-49 years in good health and CMV-seronegative.

V gene TRBV30 combines with J gene TRBJ2-3; perhaps TRBD1 as D (5 bases). V lost 3 bases and J 5 bases, leaving 15 bases between the germline ends. The CDR3 sequence is 14 residues long. Looked up from germline, CDR1 is GTSNPN and CDR2 is SVGIG (reference sequence). This CDR3 is CAWRHRNMGDTQYF. The CDR3 coding sequence is TGTGCCTGGAGGCACAGGAATATGGGAGATACGCAGTATTTT. Together with reference TRBV30 and TRBJ2-3, the CDR3 gives the full variable domain: SQTIHQWPATLVQPVGSPLSLECTVEGTSNPNLYWYRQAAGRGLQLLFYSVGIGQISSEVPQNLSASRPQDRQFILSSKKLLLSDSGFYLCAWRHRNMGDTQYFGPGTRLTVL.

This clone is a singleton in its sample. The genes are TRBV5-1 and TRBJ2-5, with TRBD1 as a possible D gene (6 bases). Germline assignment: CDR1 SGHRS and CDR2 YFSETQ. The CDR3 covers 14 residues. Trimming took 4 bases from V and 1 from J, leaving 11 bases between them. CDR3 sequence: CASSPTGTQETQYF. CDR3 bases: TGCGCCAGCAGCCCCACAGGGACCCAAGAGACCCAGTACTTC.

V usage is TRBV5-4 and J usage is TRBJ1-4; D is undetermined. The germline CDR1 and CDR2 sequences are SGHNT and YYREEE (reference sequence). V was clipped by 4 bases and J by 2 bases, with 15 bases between them. The CDR3 extends over 16 amino acids. CDR3 bases: TGTGCCAGCAGCCACGGAGGCGGAATGACTAATGAAAAACTGTTTTTT. Encoded protein: CASSHGGGMTNEKLFF. Together with reference TRBV5-4 and TRBJ1-4, the CDR3 gives the full variable domain: ETGVTQSPTHLIKTRGQQVTLRCSSQSGHNTVSWYQQALGQGPQFIFQYYREEENGRGNFPPRFSGLQFPNYSSELNVNALELDDSALYLCASSHGGGMTNEKLFFGSGTQLSVL.

J is TRBJ1-3 and V is TRBV28; D is perhaps TRBD1 (5 bases). Germline CDR1 MDHEN, CDR2 SYDVKM. Trimming took 4 bases from V and 0 from J, leaving 10 bases between them. The CDR3 runs 15 residues. The CDR3 sequence is CASSSPGRSGNTIYF. CDR3 DNA sequence: TGTGCCAGCAGTTCCCCAGGGCGCTCTGGAAACACCATATATTTT.

The chain recombines TRBV5-1 with TRBJ2-1, with D possibly TRBD1 on 6 matching bases. Trimming took 0 bases from V and 4 from J, leaving 14 bases between them. The CDR3 has 16 amino acids. Looked up from germline, CDR1 is SGHRS and CDR2 is YFSETQ. CDR3 region: CASSLGGAGVYNEQFF. CDR3 bases: TGCGCCAGCAGCTTGGGTGGGGCAGGGGTTTACAATGAGCAGTTCTTC.

The chain is built from TRBV4-1 and TRBJ1-2; 8 nucleotides line up with TRBD1. Germline CDR1 MGHRA, CDR2 YSYEKL. Losses at the gene ends were 0 bases for V and 4 bases for J; bases not matched to a gene: 10. The CDR3 runs to 17 residues. The CDR3 sequence: CASSQDADRGSGYGYTF. The CDR3 region has the DNA TGCGCCAGCAGCCAAGATGCCGACAGGGGTTCGGGCTATGGCTACACCTTC.

This clone was recorded only once. The chain combines TRBV7-9 with TRBJ2-2; 10 bases agree with TRBD2. After removal of 8 bases from V and 2 bases from J, the junction contained 8 bases not matched to a gene. CDR3 size: 16 residues. CDR1 is SEHNR, CDR2 FQNEAQ, per germline (reference sequence). CDR3 amino acids: CASRELAGENTGELFF. The DNA for the CDR3 is TGTGCCAGCCGGGAGCTAGCGGGAGAAAACACCGGGGAGCTGTTTTTT.

This chain joins TRBV9 and TRBJ2-2, with TRBD2 matching over 14 bases. The CDR3 runs to 17 residues. Germline CDR1 is SGDLS and CDR2 is YYNGEE. After removal of 3 bases from V and 7 bases from J, the junction contained 8 bases not matched to a gene. As DNA, the CDR3 is TGTGCCAGCAGCGACCGACTAGCGGGGGGGCTTGGCGGGGAGCTGTTTTTT. It is translated as CASSDRLAGGLGGELFF.

This clone was seen a single time. The V call is TRBV15, the J call TRBJ2-7, with D perhaps matching TRBD1 (7 bases). This CDR3 contains 17 residues. Germline V gene sequence: CDR1 LNHNV, CDR2 YYDKDF (reference sequence). Trimming shortened V by 0 bases and J by 3 bases, and 18 bases separated the two germline ends. CDR3 sequence reads: CATSRDPRWQGGYEQYF. The CDR3 nucleotides read TGTGCCACCAGCAGAGATCCGAGGTGGCAGGGGGGCTACGAGCAGTACTTC. The full variable domain, its missing parts supplied by reference TRBV15 and TRBJ2-7, is DAMVIQNPRYQVTQFGKPVTLSCSQTLNHNVMYWYQQKSSQAPKLLFHYYDKDFNNEADTPDNFQSRRPNTSFCFLDIRSPGLGDTAMYLCATSRDPRWQGGYEQYFGPGTRLTVT.

The chain employs TRBV2 and TRBJ2-2, with 7 bases aligning to TRBD1. V lost 7 bases and J lost 7; bases outside the gene matches: 9. Germline CDR1 and CDR2: SNHLY and FYNNEI. CDR3 length: 14 residues. CDR3 amino acids: CASIGTALSGELFF. The CDR3 bases are TGTGCCAGCATAGGGACAGCGCTAAGCGGGGAGCTGTTTTTT.